The T cell receptor beta chain described here comes from a study of blood T cells in healthy people across ages. Next came a second PCR, run for about 6 to 11 cycles, which used a sample-barcoded 5' primer along with a J-beta primer mix. All cDNA molecules were each tagged by a template-switch adaptor with 12 random nucleotides. One entry per CDR3 protein results from TCRdb running MiXCR on the 5' RACE reads. Of around 1.5 million distinct CDR3 sequences listed, approximately 38% were seen once; the top ten hold 7.9%. Study-wide results and caveats: TCR beta diversity was tightly associated with the proportion of naive T cells. One million T cells yielded diversity estimates that were considered underestimates.

This clonotype was seen many times. Its antigen is not identified. Collection of ten milliliters of peripheral blood was performed for each donor. The material sequenced was blood. This receptor was taken from a woman younger than 35 in good health.

CDR3 DNA sequence: TGCGCCAGCAGCCAAAGCTCGGACGGCCTCGCGAGTGGCTACACCTTC. This sequence encodes CASSQSSDGLASGYTF. This sequence joins TRBV4-1 and TRBJ1-2; D is ambiguous. V gave up 2 bases and J gave up 7 bases, with 20 bases separating them. Germline V CDR1 and CDR2: MGHRA, YSYEKL. This CDR3 comprises 16 residues.